These 5 T cell receptor beta chains came from one sample sequenced in a study of T cells after posttransplantation cyclophosphamide (dated by TCRdb to 2015 to 2016). Library creation used the immunoSEQ multiplex PCR assay. TCRdb provides this immuneACCESS table in a form limited to in-frame rearrangements. Some clones are lacking; in checked studies, under half of them reflect an unresolved V gene, and why the rest are absent is not known. The table gives several thousand clones for this sample, with none occurring only once. Clones ranked in the top ten supply roughly 16% of the sample. The treatment or condition label here, explained by the study, means: high-dose cyclophosphamide on days +3 and +4 as single-agent GVHD prophylaxis. PTCy patients received busulfan and fludarabine conditioning, a related or unrelated marrow graft, and cyclophosphamide on days +3 and +4. Sequenced material: PBMCs, taken after allogeneic stem cell transplant with posttransplant cyclophosphamide. All receptors come from a female patient younger than 45 who received an allogeneic stem cell transplant from an unrelated donor, was CMV-positive, and had acute and chronic GVHD. Following a transplant, a fraction of the T cells may be traceable to the graft donor.

This clone was detected ten times or more. V and J are TRBV6-5 and TRBJ2-5; 13 nucleotides match TRBD2. Germline lookup yields CDR1 MNHEY and CDR2 SVGAGI. The CDR3 is made up of 15 amino acids. V lost 8 bases and J lost 4; bases outside the gene matches: 7. In nucleotides, the CDR3 is TGTGCCAGCCAGGGACTAGCGGGGAATGGAGAGACCCAGTACTTC. It encodes CASQGLAGNGETQYF.

This clone was counted ten times or more. This rearrangement joins TRBV7-6 to TRBJ2-7, with D maybe TRBD2 (6 bases). The CDR3 has 17 residues. Germline V lookup: CDR1 SGHVS, CDR2 FNYEAQ. V was clipped by 1 base and J by 3 bases, with 19 bases between them. CDR3 loop: CASSLGIGRDGFYEQYF. The CDR3 region has the DNA TGTGCCAGCAGCTTAGGGATAGGGCGGGACGGATTCTACGAGCAGTACTTC.

This clone was detected many times. The rearrangement joins TRBV6-5 to TRBJ2-1, with 7 bases that match TRBD1. This CDR3 spans 13 amino acids. Germline V lookup: CDR1 MNHEY, CDR2 SVGAGI. V shed 5 bases, J shed 6 bases, and the junction held 4 bases outside the gene matches. CDR3: CASSRGQTNEQFF. CDR3 nucleotides: TGTGCCAGCAGTCGGGGACAGACCAATGAGCAGTTCTTC.

This clone has a count of ten or more. As DNA, the CDR3 is TGCGCCAGCAGCCTTAGCGGCCCCACAGATACGCAGTATTTT. This translates into CASSLSGPTDTQYF. The chain has TRBV4-3 and TRBJ2-3; possible D gene TRBD2, 6 bases. The germline gives CDR1 LGHNA, CDR2 YSLEER. The V gene lost 4 bases and the J gene lost 2 bases, with 10 bases spanning the gap. This CDR3 has 14 amino acids.

Ten or more counts support this clone. The J gene is TRBJ2-5, the V gene TRBV5-4; D gene uncertain. The V gene's germline CDR1 is SGHNT and CDR2 YYREEE (reference sequence). CDR3 length equals 13 residues. Trimming pared 2 bases from V and 6 bases from J, leaving 11 bases between. The CDR3 region is CASSLSPDKTQYF. CDR3 in DNA: TGTGCCAGCAGCTTAAGTCCCGACAAGACCCAGTACTTC.